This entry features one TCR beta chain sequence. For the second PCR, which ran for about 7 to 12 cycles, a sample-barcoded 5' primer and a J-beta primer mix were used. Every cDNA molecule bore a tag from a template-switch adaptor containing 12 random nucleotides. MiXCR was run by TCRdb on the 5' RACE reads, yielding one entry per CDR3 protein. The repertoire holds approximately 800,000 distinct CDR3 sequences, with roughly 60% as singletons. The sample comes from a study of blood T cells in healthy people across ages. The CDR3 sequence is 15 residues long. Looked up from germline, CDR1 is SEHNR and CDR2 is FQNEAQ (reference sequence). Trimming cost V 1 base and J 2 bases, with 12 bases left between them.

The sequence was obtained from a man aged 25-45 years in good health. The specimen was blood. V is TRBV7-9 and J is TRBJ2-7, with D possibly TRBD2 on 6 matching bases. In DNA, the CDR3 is TGTGCCAGCAGCTTAGTGGCGGGAAGGGCCTACGAGCAGTACTTC. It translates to CASSLVAGRAYEQYF.